This entry lists 22 T cell receptor beta chains sequenced from one sample in a study of a mutant IDH1 vaccine in newly diagnosed glioma. Time point defined: week 35, safety follow-up. Doses consisted of 300 ug of mutant IDH1 20-mer peptide each, paired with topical imiquimod. The method was immunoSEQ multiplex PCR; TCRdb's version includes in-frame clones alone and lacks a portion of them. The sample includes roughly 32,000 clones, around 80% of them seen just once. These TCRs' antigens remain unknown. Sequenced material: PBMCs, taken from a glioma patient whose treatment included an IDH1 peptide vaccine. The receptors were sampled from a man aged 35 to 55 with glioma. Some clones in this sample may be carry-over from other donors' samples.

CDR3 amino acids: CASSALGRSEEKLFF. The CDR3 DNA follows: TGCGCCAGCAGCGCCCTGGGACGCTCAGAAGAAAAACTGTTTTTT. V usage is TRBV5-1 and J usage is TRBJ1-4; the D gene is possibly TRBD1 (5 bases). CDR1 and CDR2 from the germline V gene are SGHRS and YFSETQ. Trimming stripped 4 bases from V and 8 bases from J, with 18 bases between. The CDR3 has 15 amino acids.

This clone appeared once. The V and J genes are TRBV7-9 and TRBJ1-2, with 8 positions matching TRBD1. This CDR3 spans 12 amino acids. V shed 9 bases, J shed 10 bases, and the junction held 10 bases outside the gene matches. Looked up from germline, CDR1 is SEHNR and CDR2 is FQNEAQ (reference sequence). As DNA, the CDR3 is TGTGCCAGGGAGAGTCAGACAGGGGCCTACACCTTC. Protein: CARESQTGAYTF.

J is TRBJ2-2 and V is TRBV7-9; the D is unclear. The CDR3 contains 11 residues. CDR1 and CDR2 from the germline V gene are SEHNR and FQNEAQ (reference sequence). The V and J ends lost 8 bases and 4 bases respectively, with 5 bases between them. This CDR3 is CASPRTGELFF. CDR3 coding DNA: TGTGCCAGCCCTCGCACCGGGGAGCTGTTTTTT.

V gene TRBV5-1 combines with J gene TRBJ2-2; unclear D gene. There are 16 residues in the CDR3. Trimming took off 0 bases at V and 3 bases at J, with 12 bases between the two ends. Germline V gene lookup returns CDR1 SGHRS and CDR2 YFSETQ. Here the CDR3 DNA reads TGCGCCAGCAGCTTGGGCGTACGGGTGGACACCGGGGAGCTGTTTTTT. It codes for CASSLGVRVDTGELFF. The full variable domain, its missing parts supplied by reference TRBV5-1 and TRBJ2-2, is KAGVTQTPRYLIKTRGQQVTLSCSPISGHRSVSWYQQTPGQGLQFLFEYFSETQRNKGNFPGRFSGRQFSNSRSEMNVSTLELGDSALYLCASSLGVRVDTGELFFGEGSRLTVL.

The chain links TRBV10-3 to TRBJ2-7, with D unresolved. The CDR3 totals 14 residues. In germline, CDR1 is ENHRY, CDR2 SYGVKD. Trimming took off 6 bases at V and 7 bases at J, with 19 bases between the two ends. The CDR3 region is CAIRQETGLWEQYF. In DNA, the CDR3 is TGTGCCATCAGACAAGAGACGGGCTTGTGGGAGCAGTACTTC.

V and J are TRBV4-3 and TRBJ2-2; 8 nucleotides match TRBD1. Germline assignment: CDR1 LGHNA and CDR2 YSLEER. The CDR3 has 17 residues. V shed 3 bases and J 5 bases; nucleotides not matched to a gene: 11. The CDR3 sequence is CASSHLDRGGYTGELFF. CDR3 coding DNA: TGCGCCAGCAGCCACCTAGACAGGGGCGGTTATACCGGGGAGCTGTTTTTT.

The chain joins TRBV4-2 to TRBJ1-4; D call uncertain. In germline, CDR1 is LGHNA, CDR2 YNFKEQ. This CDR3 is 18 amino acids long. The V end was cut by 2 bases, the J end by 0 bases, with 16 bases between. CDR3 nucleotides: TGTGCCAGCAGCCAAAGACCCCCCGGCGGTGCAACTAATGAAAAACTGTTTTTT. Protein sequence: CASSQRPPGGATNEKLFF.

The chain has TRBV4-1 and TRBJ1-5, with D uncertain. The CDR3 is made up of 14 amino acids. Germline CDR1 and CDR2: MGHRA and YSYEKL. Trimming removed 2 bases from V and 6 bases from J, with 11 bases in between. The CDR3 DNA follows: TGCGCCAGCAGCCAATCGGGGTTGACTCAGCCCCAGCATTTT. This gives the protein CASSQSGLTQPQHF.

The V and J genes are TRBV6-5 and TRBJ2-3; the D gene is possibly TRBD1 (5 bases). V was pared by 4 bases and J by 4 bases, with 15 bases between. The length of the CDR3 is 15 residues. In germline, CDR1 is MNHEY, CDR2 SVGAGI. The CDR3 region is CASSSRRGGADTQYF. In DNA form, the CDR3 reads TGTGCCAGCAGTTCCCGAAGGGGTGGGGCAGATACGCAGTATTTT.

The chain joins TRBV7-2 to TRBJ2-3; TRBD2 agrees at 10 bases. V gave up 3 bases and J gave up 5 bases; unmatched junction bases: 8. CDR1 SGHTA and CDR2 FQGNSA come from the germline V gene. The CDR3 spans 16 residues. The CDR3, as DNA: TGTGCCAGCAGCTTCAGCGGGGGGGGGTTCGGAGATACGCAGTATTTT. Translation: CASSFSGGGFGDTQYF. Drawing the rest from reference TRBV7-2 and TRBJ2-3, the complete variable domain is GAGVSQSPSNKVTEKGKDVELRCDPISGHTALYWYRQSLGQGLEFLIYFQGNSAPDKSGLPSDRFSAERTGGSVSTLTIQRTQQEDSAVYLCASSFSGGGFGDTQYFGPGTRLTVL.

This chain's CDR3 is CASTRDRDYNEQFF. The CDR3 DNA reads TGTGCCAGCACCAGGGACAGGGACTACAATGAGCAGTTCTTC. The chain links TRBV6-6 to TRBJ2-1; 9 nucleotides agree with TRBD1. The CDR3 runs 14 residues. The germline gives CDR1 MNHNY, CDR2 SVGAGI (reference sequence). The V and J ends lost 7 bases and 3 bases, in that order; junction bases with no gene match: 4.

The rearrangement uses TRBV30 and TRBJ1-2, with 9 bases matching TRBD1. Trimming removed 8 bases from V and 4 bases from J; junction bases left unmatched: 5. Per the germline V gene, CDR1 is GTSNPN and CDR2 is SVGIG (reference sequence). This CDR3 contains 12 residues. CDR3 in DNA: TGTGCCCGACAGGGGGATGGCTATGGCTACACCTTC. Its translation is CARQGDGYGYTF.

The rearrangement uses TRBV7-8 and TRBJ2-6; 8 bases are shared with TRBD1. The V and J ends lost 5 bases and 1 base, in that order; junction bases with no gene match: 13. The germline gives CDR1 SGHVS, CDR2 FQNEAQ. The CDR3 runs 19 residues. The CDR3 protein is CASSPTRGQAQSGANVLTF. CDR3 coding DNA: TGTGCCAGCAGCCCTACCAGGGGACAGGCTCAATCTGGGGCCAACGTCCTGACTTTC.

This clone was seen a few times. This chain's CDR3 is CASSDSGEAVRAFF. CDR3 in DNA: TGTGCCAGCAGTGATTCCGGGGAGGCGGTCCGCGCTTTCTTT. The chain has TRBV25-1 and TRBJ1-1; D is uncertain. The CDR3 totals 14 residues. Germline V gene lookup returns CDR1 MGHDK and CDR2 SYGVNS. V was clipped by 3 bases and J by 11 bases, with 19 bases between them.

CDR3 DNA: TGCAGCGTTGAGATGCGGAGGGGCGGGGAGACCCAGTACTTC. It specifies CSVEMRRGGETQYF. The chain joins TRBV29-1 to TRBJ2-5, with TRBD2 as a possible D gene (6 bases). CDR1 is SQVTM and CDR2 is ANQGSEA in the germline V gene. The CDR3 totals 14 residues. The ends were cut back, 3 bases at V and 5 bases at J, with 16 bases in the middle.

The chain couples TRBV7-4 to TRBJ1-2; D unresolved. Germline CDR1 is SGHVT and CDR2 is SQSDAQ. V shed 5 bases and J shed 1 base, with 14 bases lying between them. The CDR3 has 15 residues. For the CDR3, the DNA is TGTGCCAGCAGCCCAGGACGTCAGAATAACTATGGCTACACCTTC. Translating gives CASSPGRQNNYGYTF.

The V and J genes are TRBV5-6 and TRBJ2-2; D is unclear. The ends were cut back, 0 bases at V and 1 base at J, with 4 bases in the middle. Germline-derived CDR1 and CDR2 are SGHDT and YYEEEE. CDR3 length: 14 residues. The CDR3 sequence: CASSLGRNTGELFF. The CDR3 DNA follows: TGTGCCAGCAGCTTGGGGAGGAACACCGGGGAGCTGTTTTTT.

This rearrangement joins TRBV7-9 to TRBJ1-1; possible D gene TRBD1, 6 bases. Germline V gives CDR1 SEHNR, CDR2 FQNEAQ (reference sequence). Trimming took off 5 bases at V and 5 bases at J, with 15 bases between the two ends. The length of the CDR3 is 14 residues. CDR3 residues: CASSPRGSGTEAFF. CDR3 nucleotides: TGTGCCAGCAGCCCAAGGGGGAGCGGGACTGAAGCTTTCTTT.

This chain joins TRBV30 and TRBJ1-5; D not resolved. This CDR3 spans 13 amino acids. Germline lookup yields CDR1 GTSNPN and CDR2 SVGIG (reference sequence). Trimming removed 2 bases at V and 3 bases at J, with 8 bases between. The chain's CDR3 is CAWSMGDNQPQHF. In DNA form, the CDR3 reads TGTGCCTGGAGTATGGGTGACAATCAGCCCCAGCATTTT. The full variable domain, with the rest looked up from reference TRBV30 and TRBJ1-5, is SQTIHQWPATLVQPVGSPLSLECTVEGTSNPNLYWYRQAAGRGLQLLFYSVGIGQISSEVPQNLSASRPQDRQFILSSKKLLLSDSGFYLCAWSMGDNQPQHFGDGTRLSIL.

The genes are TRBV18 and TRBJ2-1, with TRBD2 matching 8 bases. V was pared by 6 bases and J by 10 bases, with 11 bases of the junction left unmatched. CDR3 length equals 14 residues. Per germline, CDR1 KGHSH and CDR2 LQKENI. The DNA for the CDR3 is TGTGCCAGCTCTATGACTGGAGCGGGGGACGAGCAGTTCTTC. Its protein product is CASSMTGAGDEQFF.

In its sample, this clone was seen a few times. V gene TRBV5-1 combines with J gene TRBJ2-3; D is unresolved. Looked up from germline, CDR1 is SGHRS and CDR2 is YFSETQ. Trimming took 0 bases from V and 4 from J, leaving 3 bases between them. The CDR3 contains 12 residues. CDR3 residues: CASSLEADTQYF. As DNA, the CDR3 is TGCGCCAGCAGCTTGGAGGCAGATACGCAGTATTTT.

The rearrangement joins TRBV7-2 to TRBJ2-3, with D tentatively TRBD1 or TRBD2 (6 bases each). This CDR3 has 16 residues. V was trimmed by 2 bases and J by 1 base, leaving 13 bases between them. Germline CDR1 and CDR2: SGHTA and FQGNSA. The CDR3 is CASSLLPGAGTDTQYF. For the CDR3, the DNA is TGTGCCAGCAGCTTACTTCCGGGGGCCGGCACAGATACGCAGTATTTT.